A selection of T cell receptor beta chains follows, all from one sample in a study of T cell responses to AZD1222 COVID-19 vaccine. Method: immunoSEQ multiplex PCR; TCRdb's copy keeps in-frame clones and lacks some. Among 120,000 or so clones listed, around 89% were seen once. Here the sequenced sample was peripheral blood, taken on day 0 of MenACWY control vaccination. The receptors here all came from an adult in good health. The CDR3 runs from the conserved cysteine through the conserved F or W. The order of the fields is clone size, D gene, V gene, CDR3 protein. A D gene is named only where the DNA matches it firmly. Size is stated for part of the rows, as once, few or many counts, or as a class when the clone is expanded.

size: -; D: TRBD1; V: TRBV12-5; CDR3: CASGLGQGNNQPQHF
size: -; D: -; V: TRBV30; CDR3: CAWYRGRGRAGANVLTF
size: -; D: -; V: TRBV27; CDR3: CASSFGGNTEAFF
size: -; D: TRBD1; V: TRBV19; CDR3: CASSIGGTGYGYTF
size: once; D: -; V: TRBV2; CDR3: CASSPDRNQETQYF
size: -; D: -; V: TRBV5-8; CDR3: CASSLGQGPNYGYTF
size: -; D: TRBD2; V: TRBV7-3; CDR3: CASSLVGGEQFF
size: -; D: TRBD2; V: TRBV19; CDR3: CASSIGWTSGLVDTQYF
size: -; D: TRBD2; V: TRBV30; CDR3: CAWSVGASGVNEQFF
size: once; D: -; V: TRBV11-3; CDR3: CASSMDSANYGYTF
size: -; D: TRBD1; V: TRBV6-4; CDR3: CASSVTGATNEKLFF
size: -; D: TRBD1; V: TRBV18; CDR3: CASSPPDRDDPGYTF
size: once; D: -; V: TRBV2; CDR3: CASTGDGYNEQFF
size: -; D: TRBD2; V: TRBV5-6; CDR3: CASSFLAGDTTDTQYF
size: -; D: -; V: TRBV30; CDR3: CAWSVSRVLETQYF
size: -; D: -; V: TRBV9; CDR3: CASSTISTVTGELFF
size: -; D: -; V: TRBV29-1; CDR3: CSVVSDSNQPQHF
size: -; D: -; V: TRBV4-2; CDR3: CASSRAEFGNEQFF
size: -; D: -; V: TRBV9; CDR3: CASSVGGQAGELFF
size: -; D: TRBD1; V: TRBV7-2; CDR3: CASSRRQGYYGYTF
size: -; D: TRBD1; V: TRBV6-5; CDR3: CASSYPDRVGTDTQYF
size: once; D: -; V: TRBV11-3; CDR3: CASSALSLGVPTGYTF
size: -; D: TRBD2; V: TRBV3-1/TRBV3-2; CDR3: CASSQDTGRLVPLYF
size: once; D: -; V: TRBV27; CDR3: CASSLSPGAGAKNIQYF
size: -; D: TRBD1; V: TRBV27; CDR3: CASSTPPGTGIIGPNEQFF
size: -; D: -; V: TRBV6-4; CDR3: CASSEEPSIGSPLHF
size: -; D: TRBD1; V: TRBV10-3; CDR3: CAISEDRVWQYF
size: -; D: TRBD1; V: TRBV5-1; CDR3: CASSFGDRSYEQYF
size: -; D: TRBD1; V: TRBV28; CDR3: CASSSGQGDTGELFF
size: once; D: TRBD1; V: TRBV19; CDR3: CASNRGEGNQPQHF
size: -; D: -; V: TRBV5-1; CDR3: CASSLGSGRLYEQYF
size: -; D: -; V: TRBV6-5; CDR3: CASSYEQGNQPQHF
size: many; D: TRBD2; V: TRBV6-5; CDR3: CASSYQTSKGYEQYF
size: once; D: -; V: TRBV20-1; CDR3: CSARDLGEQYF
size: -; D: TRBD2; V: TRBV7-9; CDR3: CASSPGLAFYEQYF
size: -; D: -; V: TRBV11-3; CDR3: CASSLQGSAKNIQYF
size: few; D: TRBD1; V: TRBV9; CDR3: CASSGGGGGEAFF
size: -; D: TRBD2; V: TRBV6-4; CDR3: CASSETSGSGDEQFF
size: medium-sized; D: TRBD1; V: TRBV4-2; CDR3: CASSQEGGTGGEKLFF